Following are 5 T cell receptor beta chains from one sample sequenced in a study of cytomegalovirus exposure and HLA in healthy donors. The PCR was carried out with 60 Vbeta primers and 13 Jbeta primers. Generated by immunoSEQ multiplex PCR, the TCRdb table keeps only in-frame clones and is missing some. The table has 170,000 or so clones, under 85% seen once. The sequencing input was PBMCs. These TCRs come from a woman aged 30 to 39 in good health and CMV-seronegative.

The rearrangement links TRBV7-9 to TRBJ1-1; tentative D call: TRBD1 (6 bases). Germline CDR1 reads SEHNR; CDR2 reads FQNEAQ (reference sequence). CDR3 length: 15 residues. Deletions cut 5 bases from V and 7 bases from J, with 20 bases between. Written as DNA, the CDR3 is TGTGCCAGCAGCCACTTAGGGGGAGGGCTAATTGAAGCTTTCTTT. It specifies CASSHLGGGLIEAFF.

The gene calls are TRBV28 and TRBJ1-2; TRBD1 matches at 7 bases. Germline lookup yields CDR1 MDHEN and CDR2 SYDVKM. V dropped 6 bases and J dropped 7; count of bases not matched to a gene: 8. This CDR3 region has 13 residues. CDR3 residues: CASRLDRLSGYTF. CDR3 DNA sequence: TGTGCCAGCAGGTTGGACAGGCTCAGTGGCTACACCTTC.

This clone was counted only a few times. V and J are TRBV5-6 and TRBJ2-2; TRBD2 agrees at 7 bases. This CDR3 has 16 amino acids. The germline V gene encodes CDR1 SGHDT and CDR2 YYEEEE. V lost 0 bases to trimming and J lost 5 bases; unmatched junction nucleotides: 7. The CDR3 loop reads CASSLAMGRDTGELFF. CDR3 nucleotide sequence: TGTGCCAGCAGCTTGGCCATGGGGAGGGATACCGGGGAGCTGTTTTTT.

This clone was seen only once. This chain uses TRBV30 with TRBJ1-2; a possible D gene is TRBD1 (5 bases). Trimming removed 0 bases at V and 2 bases at J, with 10 bases between. Germline V gene data show CDR1 as GTSNPN and CDR2 as SVGIG (reference sequence). The CDR3 extends over 14 amino acids. The CDR3 spells CAWSVQRQNYGYTF. CDR3 nucleotide sequence: TGTGCCTGGAGTGTACAAAGACAGAACTATGGCTACACCTTC.

This chain connects TRBV19 to TRBJ1-1; D not certain. V lost 3 bases and J 5 bases, leaving 16 bases between the germline ends. CDR3 length equals 15 residues. Per the germline V gene, CDR1 is LNHDA and CDR2 is SQIVND (reference sequence). For the CDR3, the DNA is TGTGCCAGTAGTATTGCGTCAGGTATTTTTACTGAAGCTTTCTTT. Translated, it gives CASSIASGIFTEAFF.